This is a list of T cell receptor beta chains from one sample in a study of shared clonotypes between healthy human individuals. Sequencing was performed with immunoSEQ multiplex PCR; in TCRdb, only in-frame clones are kept and a portion is missing. This sample has 550,000 to 850,000 clones, with 72% found just once. Sequenced input: memory CD4+ T cells sorted from blood. The receptors shown here come from a woman under 40 in good health. Both conserved end residues are part of each CDR3. Each record gives: J gene, D gene, V gene, clone size, CDR3 DNA, CDR3 protein. The D gene is left open where the match is weak. Size is stated for part of the rows, as once, few or many counts, or as a class when the clone is expanded.

J gene: TRBJ2-5; D gene: NA; V gene: TRBV6-5; clone size: NA; CDR3 DNA: TGTGCCAGCAGCTACCTATCCTCCCAAGAGACCCAGTACTTC; CDR3 protein: CASSYLSSQETQYF
J gene: TRBJ1-4; D gene: NA; V gene: TRBV4-1; clone size: NA; CDR3 DNA: TGCGCCAGCAGCCAAAGGGTTTCGGCTAATGAAAAACTGTTTTTT; CDR3 protein: CASSQRVSANEKLFF
J gene: TRBJ1-4; D gene: NA; V gene: TRBV4-1; clone size: NA; CDR3 DNA: TGCGCCAGCAGCCAAACCCCCGGAGGGCATAATGAAAAACTGTTTTTT; CDR3 protein: CASSQTPGGHNEKLFF
J gene: TRBJ2-3; D gene: TRBD2; V gene: TRBV7-9; clone size: NA; CDR3 DNA: TGTGCCAGCAGCCCACCCCGGGGGGGCGGCACAGATACGCAGTATTTT; CDR3 protein: CASSPPRGGGTDTQYF
J gene: TRBJ2-1; D gene: NA; V gene: TRBV7-9; clone size: NA; CDR3 DNA: TGTGCCAGCAGCGAGGGAGGCTCTAGCCAATACAATGAGCAGTTCTTC; CDR3 protein: CASSEGGSSQYNEQFF
J gene: TRBJ2-7; D gene: NA; V gene: TRBV2; clone size: NA; CDR3 DNA: TGTGCCAGCAGTACGGACCCCTACGAGCAGTACTTC; CDR3 protein: CASSTDPYEQYF
J gene: TRBJ1-3; D gene: TRBD1; V gene: TRBV5-1; clone size: NA; CDR3 DNA: TGCGCCAGCAGCTTGCGCGCGGCAGGGGGGTTTTCTGGAAACACCATATATTTT; CDR3 protein: CASSLRAAGGFSGNTIYF
J gene: TRBJ2-2; D gene: NA; V gene: TRBV28; clone size: NA; CDR3 DNA: TGTGCCAGCAGGCAGTCTGCCGGGGAGCTGTTTTTT; CDR3 protein: CASRQSAGELFF
J gene: TRBJ2-5; D gene: NA; V gene: TRBV9; clone size: NA; CDR3 DNA: TGTGCCAGCAGCGTCCGGACAGACCAAGAGACCCAGTACTTC; CDR3 protein: CASSVRTDQETQYF
J gene: TRBJ1-1; D gene: TRBD1; V gene: TRBV15; clone size: NA; CDR3 DNA: TGTGCCACCAGCAGAAAACAGGGGAAGAACACTGAAGCTTTCTTT; CDR3 protein: CATSRKQGKNTEAFF
J gene: TRBJ2-2; D gene: TRBD1; V gene: TRBV2; clone size: NA; CDR3 DNA: TGTGCCAGCAGATATTACAGGGGGCCTAACACCGGGGAGCTGTTTTTT; CDR3 protein: CASRYYRGPNTGELFF
J gene: TRBJ2-7; D gene: TRBD2; V gene: TRBV27; clone size: NA; CDR3 DNA: TGTGCCAGCAGCCAGACTAGCGCCCTTTACGAGCAGTACTTC; CDR3 protein: CASSQTSALYEQYF
J gene: TRBJ1-3; D gene: NA; V gene: TRBV27; clone size: NA; CDR3 DNA: TGTGCCAGCAGTCTCCGAGGCTCTGGAAACACCATATATTTT; CDR3 protein: CASSLRGSGNTIYF
J gene: TRBJ2-3; D gene: NA; V gene: TRBV10-3; clone size: NA; CDR3 DNA: TGTGCCATCAGTGAGGGGAGCACAGATACGCAGTATTTT; CDR3 protein: CAISEGSTDTQYF
J gene: TRBJ2-3; D gene: NA; V gene: TRBV27; clone size: NA; CDR3 DNA: TGTGCCAGCAGTCGGGTGGATCACGCAGATACGCAGTATTTT; CDR3 protein: CASSRVDHADTQYF
J gene: TRBJ2-1; D gene: NA; V gene: TRBV5-4; clone size: NA; CDR3 DNA: TGTGCCAGCAGTTTGGGAAAACAGAACAATGAGCAGTTCTTC; CDR3 protein: CASSLGKQNNEQFF
J gene: TRBJ1-3; D gene: NA; V gene: TRBV6-5; clone size: NA; CDR3 DNA: TGTGCCAGCAGTACCGGGACGGTCTCTGGAAACACCATATATTTT; CDR3 protein: CASSTGTVSGNTIYF
J gene: TRBJ2-5; D gene: NA; V gene: TRBV5-6; clone size: NA; CDR3 DNA: TGTGCCAGCAGCAAGTCATCGTTGAGACGGTCCGAGACCCAGTACTTC; CDR3 protein: CASSKSSLRRSETQYF
J gene: TRBJ2-1; D gene: TRBD2; V gene: TRBV19; clone size: NA; CDR3 DNA: TGTGCCAGTAGTATAGTCACCAGCGGGATTGCCAATGAGCAGTTCTTC; CDR3 protein: CASSIVTSGIANEQFF
J gene: TRBJ1-4; D gene: TRBD1; V gene: TRBV27; clone size: NA; CDR3 DNA: TGTGCCAGCAAGGCGACAGGGTCGAATGAAAAACTGTTTTTT; CDR3 protein: CASKATGSNEKLFF
J gene: TRBJ2-7; D gene: NA; V gene: TRBV7-2; clone size: NA; CDR3 DNA: TGTGCCAGCAAGTTTTATGGTATGGGACACGAGCAGTACTTC; CDR3 protein: CASKFYGMGHEQYF
J gene: TRBJ1-5; D gene: NA; V gene: TRBV19; clone size: NA; CDR3 DNA: TGTGCCAGTTCTGAGGGGCAGCCCCAGCATTTT; CDR3 protein: CASSEGQPQHF
J gene: TRBJ1-4; D gene: NA; V gene: TRBV18; clone size: once; CDR3 DNA: TGTGCCAGCTCATACAATGAAAAACTGTTTTTT; CDR3 protein: CASSYNEKLFF
J gene: TRBJ1-5; D gene: TRBD1; V gene: TRBV27; clone size: once; CDR3 DNA: TGTGCCAGCAGTTCAAAAACCGGGACAGGGGTTCAGCCCCAGCATTTT; CDR3 protein: CASSSKTGTGVQPQHF
J gene: TRBJ2-7; D gene: NA; V gene: TRBV27; clone size: medium-sized; CDR3 DNA: TGTGCCAGCAGTTTATTCGCCGGACCCTACGAGCAGTACTTC; CDR3 protein: CASSLFAGPYEQYF
J gene: TRBJ2-1; D gene: TRBD2; V gene: TRBV28; clone size: NA; CDR3 DNA: TGTGCCAGCAGTTTATGGTCGGGGGGCTCCTACAATGAGCAGTTCTTC; CDR3 protein: CASSLWSGGSYNEQFF
J gene: TRBJ2-3; D gene: TRBD1; V gene: TRBV5-1; clone size: few; CDR3 DNA: TGCGCCAGCAGCTTTCAGGGGGAGGATACGCAGTATTTT; CDR3 protein: CASSFQGEDTQYF
J gene: TRBJ1-1; D gene: NA; V gene: TRBV28; clone size: few; CDR3 DNA: TGTGCCAGCAGTTTATGGGGGCGCAGGGACACTGAAGCTTTCTTT; CDR3 protein: CASSLWGRRDTEAFF
J gene: TRBJ2-7; D gene: NA; V gene: TRBV2; clone size: NA; CDR3 DNA: TGTGCCAGCAGCCCCGACTCCTTCCCCTACGAGCAGTACTTC; CDR3 protein: CASSPDSFPYEQYF
J gene: TRBJ2-1; D gene: TRBD2; V gene: TRBV25-1; clone size: NA; CDR3 DNA: TGTGCCAGCAGTTACGCCCGGGAGGGCCTTAATGAGCAGTTCTTC; CDR3 protein: CASSYAREGLNEQFF
J gene: TRBJ1-4; D gene: NA; V gene: TRBV18; clone size: NA; CDR3 DNA: TGTGCCAGCTCACCCCCGGCCAGGGCTGAAAAACTGTTTTTT; CDR3 protein: CASSPPARAEKLFF
J gene: TRBJ2-7; D gene: TRBD2; V gene: TRBV19; clone size: NA; CDR3 DNA: TGTGCCAGTAGTATGACTAGCGGGACCTACGAGCAGTACTTC; CDR3 protein: CASSMTSGTYEQYF
J gene: TRBJ2-3; D gene: TRBD2; V gene: TRBV6-5; clone size: many; CDR3 DNA: TGTGCCAGCAGTAGGACTAGCGGGGGCACAGATACGCAGTATTTT; CDR3 protein: CASSRTSGGTDTQYF
J gene: TRBJ2-1; D gene: NA; V gene: TRBV28; clone size: NA; CDR3 DNA: TGTGCCAGCAGCCCAGCTAGCGACCCCTACAATGAGCAGTTCTTC; CDR3 protein: CASSPASDPYNEQFF
J gene: TRBJ1-5; D gene: NA; V gene: TRBV7-5; clone size: NA; CDR3 DNA: TGTGTCAGAAGCGAATGTAATAGGAGGGCTGGCAATCAGCCCCAGCATTTT; CDR3 protein: CVRSECNRRAGNQPQHF
J gene: TRBJ2-3; D gene: TRBD2; V gene: TRBV19; clone size: NA; CDR3 DNA: TGTGCCAGTAGTTTTAGCGGGGGGCGCACAGATACGCAGTATTTT; CDR3 protein: CASSFSGGRTDTQYF
J gene: TRBJ2-3; D gene: NA; V gene: TRBV19; clone size: NA; CDR3 DNA: TGTGCCAGTAGGCCCAACCCTAGCACAGATACGCAGTATTTT; CDR3 protein: CASRPNPSTDTQYF
J gene: TRBJ1-1; D gene: TRBD1; V gene: TRBV2; clone size: NA; CDR3 DNA: TGTGCCAGCAGCCCACAGATAGGGACAGTTTTAACTGAAGCTTTCTTT; CDR3 protein: CASSPQIGTVLTEAFF
J gene: TRBJ2-1; D gene: NA; V gene: TRBV18; clone size: few; CDR3 DNA: TGTGCCAGCTCACCTCTCAAGAATGAGCAGTTCTTC; CDR3 protein: CASSPLKNEQFF
J gene: TRBJ1-2; D gene: TRBD1; V gene: TRBV4-2; clone size: NA; CDR3 DNA: TGTGCCAGCAGCCAAGATATACAGGGGCGGGCGGGTGGCTACACCTTC; CDR3 protein: CASSQDIQGRAGGYTF
J gene: TRBJ2-1; D gene: TRBD2; V gene: TRBV19; clone size: NA; CDR3 DNA: TGTGCCAGTGCGCGGGAGACCCTCTATGAGCAGTTCTTC; CDR3 protein: CASARETLYEQFF
J gene: TRBJ1-1; D gene: NA; V gene: TRBV18; clone size: few; CDR3 DNA: TGTGCCAGCTCACCCCAGGACAGCCCGAACACTGAAGCTTTCTTT; CDR3 protein: CASSPQDSPNTEAFF
J gene: TRBJ1-1; D gene: NA; V gene: TRBV6-1; clone size: NA; CDR3 DNA: TGTGCCAGCAGTGCAAGAAATACGAACACTGAAGCTTTCTTT; CDR3 protein: CASSARNTNTEAFF
J gene: TRBJ1-2; D gene: TRBD1; V gene: TRBV5-1; clone size: once; CDR3 DNA: TGCGCCAGCAGCTTGCAGGGGGAGCGCTATGGCTACACCTTC; CDR3 protein: CASSLQGERYGYTF
J gene: TRBJ2-7; D gene: TRBD2; V gene: TRBV28; clone size: few; CDR3 DNA: TGTGCCAGCAGTCAGTCAGCGGGAAAGGACGAGCAGTACTTC; CDR3 protein: CASSQSAGKDEQYF
J gene: TRBJ1-5; D gene: TRBD1; V gene: TRBV15; clone size: few; CDR3 DNA: TGTGCCACCAGCAGAGACAGGGTTGGGGACAGGGGCAATCAGCCCCAGCATTTT; CDR3 protein: CATSRDRVGDRGNQPQHF
J gene: TRBJ2-3; D gene: NA; V gene: TRBV18; clone size: NA; CDR3 DNA: TGTGCCAGCTCACCACCGAGCGGCACAGATACGCAGTATTTT; CDR3 protein: CASSPPSGTDTQYF
J gene: TRBJ2-3; D gene: NA; V gene: TRBV21-1; clone size: NA; CDR3 DNA: TGTGCCAGCAGTCACGGGGGATTTCACACAGATACGCAGTATTTT; CDR3 protein: CASSHGGFHTDTQYF
J gene: TRBJ2-1; D gene: NA; V gene: TRBV7-2; clone size: NA; CDR3 DNA: TGTGCCAGCAGCCGGACAGCCTTAGGCTCCTACAATGAGCAGTTCTTC; CDR3 protein: CASSRTALGSYNEQFF
J gene: TRBJ1-4; D gene: NA; V gene: TRBV5-4; clone size: NA; CDR3 DNA: TGTGCCAGCAGCTTGGGCAGGCAGAATGAAAAACTGTTTTTT; CDR3 protein: CASSLGRQNEKLFF
J gene: TRBJ1-2; D gene: TRBD1; V gene: TRBV2; clone size: NA; CDR3 DNA: TGTGCCAGCGGACAGGAATATGGCTACACCTTC; CDR3 protein: CASGQEYGYTF
J gene: TRBJ2-7; D gene: TRBD2; V gene: TRBV4-1; clone size: NA; CDR3 DNA: TGCGCCAGCAGCCGGGACGCTAGCGGGAGGGCCCTTGAGCAGTACTTC; CDR3 protein: CASSRDASGRALEQYF
J gene: TRBJ1-2; D gene: NA; V gene: TRBV21-1; clone size: NA; CDR3 DNA: TGTGCCATCCCGACAGGGGACGATGGCTACACCTTC; CDR3 protein: CAIPTGDDGYTF
J gene: TRBJ2-1; D gene: TRBD2; V gene: TRBV7-6; clone size: NA; CDR3 DNA: TGTGCCAGCAGCCCGCTAGCGGGTGGGTTCTCCTACAATGAGCAGTTCTTC; CDR3 protein: CASSPLAGGFSYNEQFF
J gene: TRBJ1-1; D gene: NA; V gene: TRBV2; clone size: NA; CDR3 DNA: TGTGCCAGCAGTAGGGACAACTTGAACACTGAAGCTTTCTTT; CDR3 protein: CASSRDNLNTEAFF
J gene: TRBJ2-1; D gene: NA; V gene: TRBV10-1; clone size: NA; CDR3 DNA: TGCGCCAGCGATCCAACTAACTACAATGAGCAGTTCTTC; CDR3 protein: CASDPTNYNEQFF